This T cell receptor beta chain was sequenced in a study of blood T cell repertoires in COVID-19 (dated by TCRdb to 2019 to 2021). Background for the entire study: The collaborator samples originated in the United States, Italy and Spain and spanned the acute and convalescent phases of COVID-19. The prospective study material was composed of cDNA or gDNA derived from T cells, B-cell-depleted T cells, or PBMCs. The dataset comprised deeply sampled blood TCRbeta repertoires from subjects exposed to, actively infected with, or recovered from COVID-19. A freely available public database, intended as a resource for researchers studying the immune response to SARS-CoV-2, is where the repertoires were released. The samples were drawn from two sources: the first 160 participants of the ongoing ImmuneRACE study, and 950 to 1,500 subjects contributed by 6 global collaborators. Nearly every sample came with metadata listing a de-identified subject ID, COVID-19 status, age in years and sex. Where available, HLA class I and class II types were obtained from metadata supplied by the sample provider rather than from assay-based typing. Beyond this particular receptor, the publication reports: How much clinical and demographic metadata was included differed by source and by participant, and the metadata was provided uncurated.

Of note for this clone: Its antigen is not yet known. No much larger clone is present one base from it, and per-base qualities are unavailable.

At one collaborating source in Seattle, patients were enrolled during active infection and were followed longitudinally through the course of disease. Each collaborating institution followed its own protocols to collect whole blood in K2EDTA tubes. For TCRbeta analysis, collaborators shipped samples as frozen whole blood, isolated PBMCs, or DNA extracted from either of those sample types. V is reduced by 3 bases and J by 1 base, leaving a spacing of 18 bases between them. The germline V gene yields MGHRA for CDR1 and YSYEKL for CDR2. Counted from cysteine to phenylalanine, this CDR3 has 17 amino acids. Only CDR3 DNA remains: 51 bases, in frame from the first base. TCRbeta CDR3 regions were amplified from genomic DNA using the immunoSEQ Assay, a bias-controlled multiplex PCR. The paper's data handling went like this. The number of nucleated cells in each sample was estimated by amplification of reference gene primers within the assay. To quantify the absolute abundance of each unique TCRbeta CDR3 rearrangement, sequence reads were collapsed and filtered. For each sample, productive Simpson clonality was calculated as the square root of Simpson's diversity index over productive rearrangements. TCRdb took this table from immuneACCESS and kept in-frame rearrangements with V and J called. Such tables lack part of the clones; where checked against another copy, unresolved V genes explain under half of the gap, and the rest is unexplained. V and J calls and clone size are as listed in that table; D and trimming were resolved from the DNA. A total of over 250,000 clones appear in this sample, just under 90% of them only once. The leading ten clones occupy 5.5% to 8% of the sample.

The source material was peripheral blood. This sequence was found in a woman aged 45-59 years with COVID-19, enrolled during active disease. The chain employs TRBV4-1 and TRBJ1-1; a tentative D match to TRBD1 spans 5 bases. The DNA sequence reads TGCGCCAGCAGCCACCCCCTCGGGGGTAACAAGAACACTGAAGCTTTCTTT. This is translated as CASSHPLGGNKNTEAFF.